This T cell receptor beta chain was recovered during a study of T cell responses to AZD1222 COVID-19 vaccine. The germline gives CDR1 SNHLY, CDR2 FYNNEI. The CDR3 runs 15 residues. Trimming removed 6 bases from V and 6 bases from J; junction bases left unmatched: 9. Sequenced by immunoSEQ multiplex PCR; TCRdb stores in-frame clones only, minus some. The sample lists 150,000 or so clones; about 92% were seen once. This receptor was identified in an adult who received the AZD1222 COVID-19 vaccine. The material sequenced was peripheral blood, taken 28 days after the second AZD1222 dose. The chain combines TRBV2 with TRBJ2-2, with 8 bases fitting TRBD1. The CDR3 DNA follows: TGTGCCAGCAGGAAGACAGGGGCACGATCCGGGGAGCTGTTTTTT. This encodes CASRKTGARSGELFF.